This section outlines one TCR beta chain sequence together with its context. Its antigen is undetermined. Primers for the PCR totalled 60 Vbeta and 13 Jbeta. The method was immunoSEQ multiplex PCR; TCRdb's version includes in-frame clones alone and lacks a portion of them. The table lists about 200,000 clones, around 86% of them singletons. Germline V gene lookup returns CDR1 SGHDT and CDR2 YYEEEE. V dropped 1 base and J dropped 0 bases, with 13 bases sitting between them. CDR3 length: 16 amino acids. Healthy bone marrow donors formed the donor group. The data originate from a study of cytomegalovirus exposure and HLA in healthy donors. Findings and limits, study-wide: It was approximately 150 TCR beta chains that were listed as cytomegalovirus-associated. Rates of TCR association differed by HLA locus in a later analysis, with DRB1 highest and HLA-C lowest.

The source is a woman aged 40 to 50 in good health and CMV-seronegative. The chain joins TRBV5-6 to TRBJ1-1; D is undetermined. The source material was PBMCs. CDR3 loop: CASSLTPRGLNTEAFF. In DNA form, the CDR3 reads TGTGCCAGCAGCTTGACCCCTAGAGGGCTGAACACTGAAGCTTTCTTT.